This paragraph covers one T cell receptor beta chain sequence. The antigen it recognizes is unknown. No per-base quality is available; no much larger clone lies one base away. Genomic DNA was extracted from sorted cells with the QIAGEN DNeasy Blood and Tissue Kit for TCRbeta CDR3 sequencing. Through immunoSEQ, high-throughput TCRbeta CDR3 sequencing was done commercially, including PCR amplification with internal controls and bias correction. The study's processing was this. Unique productive TCRbeta sequences were defined by CDR3 nucleotide sequence where primers matched, and otherwise by CDR3 amino acid sequence together with Vbeta and Jbeta genes. Sorting error was corrected by removing sequences shared between sorted populations at a frequency ratio of 2:1 or less, and the remaining shared sequences were assigned to the higher population. A sequence was defined as donor-reactive if the sequence was expanded at least 5-fold in CFSE-low cells compared with unstimulated cells and had a frequency of at least 0.01% in CFSE-low cells. Jensen-Shannon divergence, calculated on the top 100 TCRbeta sequences ranked by frequency, was used to quantify repertoire divergence. When a sample had multiple sequencing runs, each run was corrected for sorting error separately and the runs were then pooled. This is the immuneACCESS table as TCRdb keeps it, with only in-frame sequences that have V and J called. A part of the clones is gone; compared with another copy, unresolved V genes explain less than half, and the rest is unexplained. The V and J calls and clone size come from that table; D and trimming were worked out from the DNA. The sample profile shows roughly 80,000 clones; around 93% of them were found once. 0.3% to 0.4% of the sample is held by the ten biggest clonotypes.

The data were taken from a study of Tregs in tolerant kidney transplant recipients (dated by TCRdb to between 2019 and 2020). Concerning the study at large: Related donors were used in the transplants with nonmyeloablative bone marrow transplantation, and mixed chimerism was transient in the human trials. TCRbeta sequencing was used in the study to identify donor-specific regulatory T cells before combined kidney and bone marrow transplantation, and the identified cells were then tracked after transplant.

Overall study outcomes, separate from this receptor: Biological reproducibility was not directly addressed, though technical replication error appeared minimal. Because the study included only a small number of patients, the results must be confirmed in larger populations and under other immunosuppression protocols. Donor-specific Treg expansion was found to exceed global Treg expansion in tolerant patients, suggesting antigen-driven rather than nonspecific expansion. Expanding Tregs with activated donor B cells appeared to identify the most biologically relevant and donor-specific TCRbeta repertoire. Because the PCR primers were changed over time for some patients, nucleotide-level comparison could not be performed across the samples from those patients.

The sample's time point label, in plain terms: blood sample drawn before combined kidney and bone marrow transplant. Unstimulated Tregs (CD4+CD25+CD127-), CD4+ non-Tregs (CD4+CD25-), CD4 and CD8 cells were FACS-sorted from thawed PBMCs. Prior to Treg sorting, thawed PBMCs were rested overnight with approximately 200 IU/ml IL-2 at 37 degrees C. Patients were a few combined kidney and bone marrow transplant recipients from the ITN036ST trial, and only these trial subjects had samples available. Healthy control blood was separated into PBMCs by Ficoll density gradient and cryopreserved, and patient PBMCs were collected both before and after transplant. The specimen comprised Tregs from blood, sampled before the transplant. The clonotype comes from a human donor who received a combined kidney and bone marrow transplant.

The DNA reads as follows: TGTGCCAGTAGTGAACTAGCGACCAGCTCCTACGAGCAGTACTTC. It encodes CASSELATSSYEQYF. The rearranged segments are TRBV19 and TRBJ2-7; 7 nucleotides in the junction match TRBD2. The V end gives up 5 bases and the J end 0 bases, leaving 7 bases in the junction not matched to a gene. Based on the germline V gene (reference sequence), the CDR1 and CDR2 sequences are LNHDA and SQIVND. There are 15 amino acids in the CDR3, from cysteine to phenylalanine inclusive. Of all the DNA, just the CDR3 is kept, 45 bases in frame from base 1.